A single sample gave rise to the 7 T cell receptor beta chains below, sequenced in a study of blood T cell repertoires in COVID-19. This table comes from immunoSEQ multiplex PCR, and its TCRdb copy is limited to in-frame clones, with some not included. The sample records fewer than 450,000 clones, around 89% being singletons. The sample consisted of PBMCs or T cells enriched from blood (not recorded which). The receptors derive from a woman aged 18 to 35 who had recovered from COVID-19.

J is TRBJ1-1 and V is TRBV27, with 9 bases lining up with TRBD1. Per germline, CDR1 MNHEY and CDR2 SMNVEV (reference sequence). This CDR3 region has 15 residues. V was clipped by 1 base and J by 5 bases; unmatched bases: 5. The CDR3 protein is CASSLYGGQGTEAFF. DNA for the CDR3: TGTGCCAGCAGTTTATATGGGGGACAGGGAACTGAAGCTTTCTTT.

The V call is TRBV6-1, the J call TRBJ2-4, with 12 bases aligning to TRBD2. The CDR3 length is 16 residues. Germline V gene data show CDR1 as MNHNS and CDR2 as SASEGT. V shed 0 bases and J 8 bases; nucleotides not matched to a gene: 5. CDR3 in DNA: TGTGCCAGCAGTGAAGCCGAGGCTAGCGGGGGGGACATTCAGTACTTC. It codes for CASSEAEASGGDIQYF.

This chain connects TRBV30 to TRBJ1-1, with a tentative D call TRBD1 (5 bases). V was cut by 0 bases and J by 0 bases, with 14 bases left in between. CDR1 and CDR2 from the germline V gene are GTSNPN and SVGIG (reference sequence). The CDR3 totals 16 residues. CDR3 sequence reads: CAWSVAGWGMNTEAFF. The CDR3 bases are TGTGCCTGGAGTGTAGCCGGGTGGGGCATGAACACTGAAGCTTTCTTT.

V and J are TRBV14 and TRBJ1-4; D ambiguous. V lost 3 bases and J lost 7, with 12 bases in between. The germline V gene encodes CDR1 SGHDN and CDR2 FVKESK. The CDR3 is made up of 14 amino acids. CDR3 in amino acids: CASSQEFEAEKLFF. Here the CDR3 DNA reads TGTGCCAGCAGCCAGGAGTTTGAGGCTGAAAAACTGTTTTTT.

This chain links TRBV30 with TRBJ1-6; possible D gene TRBD1, 6 bases. The length of the CDR3 is 14 residues. The germline gives CDR1 GTSNPN, CDR2 SVGIG (reference sequence). V was clipped by 7 bases and J by 7 bases, with 17 bases between them. The CDR3 DNA is TGTGCCTCGGGAAGGGGGACGGGGAATTCACCCCTCCACTTT. Protein: CASGRGTGNSPLHF.

V and J are TRBV7-8 and TRBJ1-4, with 10 bases lining up with TRBD1. Germline CDR1 and CDR2: SGHVS and FQNEAQ. J lost 4 bases, V lost 0 bases, and 5 bases had no gene match. This CDR3 contains 17 residues. CDR3 amino acids: CASSLASGTGDNEKLFF. The CDR3 DNA reads TGTGCCAGCAGCTTAGCTTCCGGGACAGGGGATAATGAAAAACTGTTTTTT.

The chain carries TRBV29-1 and TRBJ2-5; TRBD2 agrees at 14 bases. Germline assignment: CDR1 SQVTM and CDR2 ANQGSEA. With 0 bases clipped from V and 3 bases from J, the junction kept 15 bases outside the gene matches. CDR3 size: 20 residues. The CDR3 DNA sequence: TGCAGCGTTGAAGATTTGGCGACTAGCGGGGGGGTTGGATGGAAAGAGACCCAGTACTTC. Translation gives CSVEDLATSGGVGWKETQYF.